Listed here are 23 T cell receptor beta chains from one sample, sequenced in a study of cytomegalovirus exposure and HLA in healthy donors. PCR involved 60 Vbeta and 13 Jbeta primers. This table comes from immunoSEQ multiplex PCR, and its TCRdb copy is limited to in-frame clones, with some not included. Of 100,000 to 120,000 clones detected, about four fifths appear once; the ten largest clones hold 2.5%. The sample comprised PBMCs. Receptors were obtained from a woman under 30 in good health and CMV-seronegative.

V and J are TRBV5-1 and TRBJ2-3, with 9 bases that match TRBD2. In germline, CDR1 is SGHRS, CDR2 YFSETQ. This CDR3 spans 15 amino acids. V lost 0 bases, J lost 7 bases, and 6 bases stayed unmatched. CDR3 sequence reads: CASSLVAGGIYTQYF. Here the CDR3 DNA reads TGCGCCAGCAGCTTGGTTGCGGGGGGGATATATACGCAGTATTTT. The full variable domain, rest sourced from reference TRBV5-1 and TRBJ2-3, is KAGVTQTPRYLIKTRGQQVTLSCSPISGHRSVSWYQQTPGQGLQFLFEYFSETQRNKGNFPGRFSGRQFSNSRSEMNVSTLELGDSALYLCASSLVAGGIYTQYFGPGTRLTVL.

This clone was seen a handful of times. J is TRBJ1-5 and V is TRBV28, with D perhaps matching TRBD1 (6 bases). The V gene's germline CDR1 is MDHEN and CDR2 SYDVKM. V lost 8 bases and J 3 bases, leaving 11 bases between the germline ends. CDR3 size: 13 residues. The CDR3: CASDPGVNQPQHF. Here the CDR3 DNA reads TGTGCCAGCGACCCAGGGGTCAATCAGCCCCAGCATTTT.

The chain uses TRBV29-1 and TRBJ1-1; a possible D gene is TRBD1 (5 bases). The V end was cut by 3 bases, the J end by 3 bases, with 14 bases between. The CDR3 consists of 14 residues. Looked up from germline, CDR1 is SQVTM and CDR2 is ANQGSEA. The CDR3 region has the DNA TGCAGCGTTGAGAGAACGGGGGGTTACACTGAAGCTTTCTTT. It yields the protein CSVERTGGYTEAFF.

The V and J genes are TRBV7-8 and TRBJ2-7; 7 positions match TRBD2. This CDR3 has 14 amino acids. Per the germline V gene, CDR1 is SGHVS and CDR2 is FQNEAQ. Trimming took 0 bases from V and 10 from J; bases not matched to a gene: 9. Here the CDR3 DNA reads TGTGCCAGCAGCTTAGCGTACGAAGCGGGAAAACAGTACTTC. This codes for CASSLAYEAGKQYF.

This clone came up once. V is TRBV5-1 and J is TRBJ2-7, with 11 bases that match TRBD2. The CDR3 runs 15 residues. With 3 bases clipped from V and 3 bases from J, the junction kept 5 bases outside the gene matches. Germline V gives CDR1 SGHRS, CDR2 YFSETQ. CDR3 amino acids: CASSSTSGSFYEQYF. The CDR3, as DNA: TGCGCCAGCAGCTCAACTAGCGGGAGTTTCTACGAGCAGTACTTC.

The rearrangement uses TRBV4-1 and TRBJ2-1, with D maybe TRBD2 (5 bases). The CDR3 is 14 residues long. Trimming removed 1 base from V and 8 bases from J, with 12 bases in between. Germline V gene lookup returns CDR1 MGHRA and CDR2 YSYEKL. DNA for the CDR3: TGCGCCAGCAGCCAAGCTAACGGAGGTGATGAGCAGTTCTTC. Translating gives CASSQANGGDEQFF.

V is TRBV5-1 and J is TRBJ2-4; a possible D gene is TRBD2 (5 bases). Germline values: CDR1 SGHRS, CDR2 YFSETQ. CDR3 size: 13 residues. The V end was cut by 4 bases, the J end by 4 bases, with 9 bases between. CDR3 sequence: CASSLGVKNIQYF. CDR3 bases: TGCGCCAGCAGCCTCGGGGTAAAAAACATTCAGTACTTC.

Notes on this clone: At one of its ends the junction is not consistent with the germline gene, which may arise from a read error. The genes are TRBV7-9 and TRBJ2-5; the D gene is possibly TRBD2 (5 bases). The CDR3 runs 13 residues. The germline V gene has CDR1 SEHNR and CDR2 FQNEAQ (reference sequence). The CDR3 sequence is CSSSPTNQETQYF. The CDR3, as DNA: TGTTCCAGCAGCCCGACTAACCAAGAGACCCAGTACTTC.

This clone has just a few counts. The chain has TRBV10-3 and TRBJ1-1; D is possibly TRBD1 (6 bases). This CDR3 is 14 amino acids long. The germline gives CDR1 ENHRY, CDR2 SYGVKD. V was trimmed by 7 bases and J by 1 base, leaving 13 bases between them. The CDR3 spells CAIKRDRTNTEAFF. The CDR3 DNA follows: TGTGCCATCAAAAGAGACAGGACGAACACTGAAGCTTTCTTT.

The chain links TRBV28 to TRBJ2-2; 13 bases map to TRBD2. The trim removed 3 bases at V and 5 bases at J, leaving 18 bases unmatched. The length of the CDR3 is 21 residues. The germline CDR1 and CDR2 sequences are MDHEN and SYDVKM. The CDR3 DNA follows: TGTGCCAGCAGTTTCCTCGGCGGAACTAGCGGGAGGGCCGTTAGTACCGGGGAGCTGTTTTTT. Its translation is CASSFLGGTSGRAVSTGELFF.

This clone has a single count. The rearrangement links TRBV5-1 to TRBJ2-2; no definite D call. The germline V gene has CDR1 SGHRS and CDR2 YFSETQ. V was cut by 4 bases and J by 0 bases, with 13 bases left in between. The CDR3 consists of 16 residues. For the CDR3, the DNA is TGCGCCAGCAGCCCCTTGGCAGGCCCGAACACCGGGGAGCTGTTTTTT. It translates to CASSPLAGPNTGELFF.

V is TRBV7-9 and J is TRBJ1-1; D is undetermined. V lost 5 bases, J lost 7 bases, and 8 bases lay in between. Germline assignment: CDR1 SEHNR and CDR2 FQNEAQ (reference sequence). The CDR3 covers 11 residues. CDR3 nucleotides: TGTGCCAGCAGCCCTTCGGTTGAAGCTTTCTTT. This sequence encodes CASSPSVEAFF. The variable domain in full, with the rest retrieved from reference TRBV7-9 and TRBJ1-1, is DTGVSQNPRHKITKRGQNVTFRCDPISEHNRLYWYRQTLGQGPEFLTYFQNEAQLEKSRLLSDRFSAERPKGSFSTLEIQRTEQGDSAMYLCASSPSVEAFFGQGTRLTVV.

The chain is built from TRBV7-6 and TRBJ2-1; 8 bases align to TRBD2. The CDR3 contains 12 residues. The V gene's germline CDR1 is SGHVS and CDR2 FNYEAQ. The ends lost 6 bases at V and 7 bases at J; junction bases unmatched: 2. CDR3 DNA: TGTGCCAGCAGTTCTAGCGGGAATGAGCAGTTCTTC. Its translation is CASSSSGNEQFF. Filled out from reference TRBV7-6 and TRBJ2-1, the complete variable domain reads GAGVSQSPRYKVTKRGQDVALRCDPISGHVSLYWYRQALGQGPEFLTYFNYEAQQDKSGLPNDRFSAERPEGSISTLTIQRTEQRDSAMYRCASSSSGNEQFFGPGTRLTVL.

For this clone: One end of the junction varies from germline; a read error may be responsible. The J gene is TRBJ2-4, the V gene TRBV5-1; TRBD1 aligns across 8 bases. Germline V gene lookup returns CDR1 SGHRS and CDR2 YFSETQ. The CDR3 has 15 amino acids. CDR3 nucleotide sequence: TGCGCCAGCAGCTTGGATGGACAGGGCCCTCAAGGTCGTAACTTC. Its protein is CASSLDGQGPQGRNF.

This clone came up a few times. This CDR3 is also generated by other DNA sequences in the sample. The J gene is TRBJ1-5, the V gene TRBV25-1; D uncertain. CDR1 is MGHDK, CDR2 SYGVNS, per germline. This CDR3 has 12 residues. V lost 6 bases and J lost 2, with 5 bases in between. CDR3 amino acids: CASREGNQPQHF. The DNA of the CDR3 is TGTGCCAGCAGGGAGGGCAATCAGCCCCAGCATTTT.

The chain couples TRBV2 to TRBJ2-2; 8 bases align to TRBD2. The CDR3 length is 16 residues. CDR1 and CDR2 (germline): SNHLY, FYNNEI. The junction had 11 bases not matched to a gene; V was cut back by 7 bases and J by 4 bases. CDR3 loop: CASTTSGSLLTGELFF. The CDR3 coding sequence is TGTGCCAGCACCACCAGCGGGAGCCTCCTCACCGGGGAGCTGTTTTTT.

This clone was picked up one time. The J gene is TRBJ1-1, the V gene TRBV23-1; weak D call: TRBD1 (6 bases). TRBV23-1 is an ORF for which the function is uncertain. Trimming took off 8 bases at V and 4 bases at J, with 14 bases between the two ends. The CDR3 length is 13 residues. The CDR3 loop is CASWYRVGTEAFF. The CDR3 DNA follows: TGCGCCAGCTGGTACAGGGTGGGCACTGAAGCTTTCTTT.

In this sample, this clone turned up once. V and J are TRBV10-1 and TRBJ1-4, with 9 bases fitting TRBD1. V trimming: 5 bases; J trimming: 0 bases; junction bases outside the gene matches: 10. The CDR3 spans 18 residues. Looked up from germline, CDR1 is WNHNN and CDR2 is SYGVQD (reference sequence). The CDR3 is CASSMIRDRVTTNEKLFF. CDR3 nucleotide sequence: TGCGCCAGCAGTATGATCCGGGACAGGGTGACAACTAATGAAAAACTGTTTTTT.

The chain uses TRBV29-1 and TRBJ2-1; possible D gene TRBD2, 6 bases. The CDR3 runs 15 residues. Germline V gene lookup returns CDR1 SQVTM and CDR2 ANQGSEA. Between the trimmed V and J ends, which lost 7 bases and 5 bases, there was a span of 21 bases. The CDR3 region is CSAMLWGDLNNEQFF. The CDR3 DNA sequence: TGCAGCGCCATGCTCTGGGGGGACCTCAACAATGAGCAGTTCTTC.

CDR3 residues: CASSLSRGRQETQYF. The CDR3 region has the DNA TGTGCCAGCAGTCTGTCCAGGGGACGCCAAGAGACCCAGTACTTC. J is TRBJ2-5 and V is TRBV27, with TRBD1 as a possible D gene (6 bases). V was pared by 5 bases and J by 1 base, with 14 bases between. The CDR3 covers 15 residues. Germline V gene sequence: CDR1 MNHEY, CDR2 SMNVEV (reference sequence).

The chain employs TRBV30 and TRBJ2-6; a weak D match, TRBD1 (6 bases). The germline V gene encodes CDR1 GTSNPN and CDR2 SVGIG (reference sequence). The V gene lost 3 bases and the J gene lost 2 bases, with 17 bases spanning the gap. This CDR3 has 17 residues. The CDR3 loop is CAWRPSTGLTGANVLTF. CDR3 bases: TGTGCCTGGAGACCAAGTACAGGGTTGACTGGGGCCAACGTCCTGACTTTC.

The chain combines TRBV18 with TRBJ2-2, with unresolved D. The CDR3 has 14 amino acids. From germline, CDR1 is KGHSH and CDR2 LQKENI. V was trimmed by 1 base and J by 1 base, leaving 4 bases between them. The CDR3 reads CASSPQLNTGELFF. The CDR3 coding sequence is TGTGCCAGCTCACCACAGCTGAACACCGGGGAGCTGTTTTTT.

CDR3 in amino acids: CASSGTGGVYEQYF. The CDR3, as DNA: TGTGCCAGCAGTGGGACAGGGGGCGTCTACGAGCAGTACTTC. The chain is built from TRBV28 and TRBJ2-7; 12 bases match TRBD1. Germline CDR1 and CDR2: MDHEN and SYDVKM. The junction had 2 bases not matched to a gene; V was cut back by 5 bases and J by 3 bases. The CDR3 runs 14 residues.